This T cell receptor (beta chain) was found in a study of cytomegalovirus exposure and HLA in healthy donors. This PCR relied on a set of 60 Vbeta primers and 13 Jbeta primers. The assay was immunoSEQ multiplex PCR, and TCRdb's table has in-frame clones only and misses some. Of roughly 170,000 clones detected, about three quarters appear once; the ten largest clones hold approximately 1.4%. Study conclusions and caveats: Roughly uniform sequencing depth across donors was assumed, possibly incorrectly. In a later analysis, TCR beta V- and J-gene trimming was associated with a missense DCLRE1C variant. Analysis performed later showed TCR beta chains linked to HLA being more clonally expanded than equally common others.

Germline values: CDR1 LNHDA, CDR2 SQIVND (reference sequence). Trimming removed 5 bases at V and 0 bases at J, with 19 bases between. The CDR3 consists of 17 residues. A word on this clone: Its cognate antigen is unknown.

What was sequenced was PBMCs. This TCR derives from a girl aged 10 to 17 in good health and CMV-seronegative. This rearrangement joins TRBV19 to TRBJ1-1; possible D gene TRBD1, 6 bases. CDR3 sequence (DNA): TGTGCCAGTAGTGACCCGCCAGGGGTTCGTGTGAACACTGAAGCTTTCTTT. It codes for CASSDPPGVRVNTEAFF.